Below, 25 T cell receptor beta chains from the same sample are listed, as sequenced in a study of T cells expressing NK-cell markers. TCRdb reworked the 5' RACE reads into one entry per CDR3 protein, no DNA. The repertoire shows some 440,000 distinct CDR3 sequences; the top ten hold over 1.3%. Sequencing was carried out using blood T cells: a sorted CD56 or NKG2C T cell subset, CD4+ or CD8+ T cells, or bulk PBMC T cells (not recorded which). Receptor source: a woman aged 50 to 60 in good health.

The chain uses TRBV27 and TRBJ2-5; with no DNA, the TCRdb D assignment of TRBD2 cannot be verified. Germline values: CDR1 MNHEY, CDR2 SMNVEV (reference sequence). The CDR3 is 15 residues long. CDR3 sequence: CASRPARALAETQYF.

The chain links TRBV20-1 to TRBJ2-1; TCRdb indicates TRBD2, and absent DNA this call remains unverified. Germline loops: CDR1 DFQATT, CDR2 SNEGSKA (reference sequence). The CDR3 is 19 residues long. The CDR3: CSARDRVRTSARAANEQFF.

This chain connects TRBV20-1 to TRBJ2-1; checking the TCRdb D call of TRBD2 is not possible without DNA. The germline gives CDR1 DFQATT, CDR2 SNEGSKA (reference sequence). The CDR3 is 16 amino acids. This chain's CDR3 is CSATPALPGRIVSQFF.

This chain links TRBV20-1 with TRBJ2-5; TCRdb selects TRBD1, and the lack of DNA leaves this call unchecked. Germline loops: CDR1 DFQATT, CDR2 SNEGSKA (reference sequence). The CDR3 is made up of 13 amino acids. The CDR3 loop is CSAIDRGRETQYF.

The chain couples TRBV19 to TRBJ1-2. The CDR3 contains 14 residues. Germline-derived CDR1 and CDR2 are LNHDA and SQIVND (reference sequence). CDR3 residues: CASSKETTNYGYTF.

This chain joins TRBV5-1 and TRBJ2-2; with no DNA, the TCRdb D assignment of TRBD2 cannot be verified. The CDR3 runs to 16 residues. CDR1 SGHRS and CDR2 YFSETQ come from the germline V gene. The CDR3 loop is CASSVGGSGVTGELFF.

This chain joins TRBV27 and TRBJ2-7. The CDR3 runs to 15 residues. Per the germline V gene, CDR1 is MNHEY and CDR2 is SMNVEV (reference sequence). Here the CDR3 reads CASSLSGGRSYEQYF.

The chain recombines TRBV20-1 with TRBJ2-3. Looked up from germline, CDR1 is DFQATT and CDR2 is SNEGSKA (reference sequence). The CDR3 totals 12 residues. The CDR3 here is CSAGGVADTQYF.

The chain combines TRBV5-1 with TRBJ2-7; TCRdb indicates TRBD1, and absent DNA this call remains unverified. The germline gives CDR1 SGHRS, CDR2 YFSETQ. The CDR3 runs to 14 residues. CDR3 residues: CASSTGDKNYEQYF.

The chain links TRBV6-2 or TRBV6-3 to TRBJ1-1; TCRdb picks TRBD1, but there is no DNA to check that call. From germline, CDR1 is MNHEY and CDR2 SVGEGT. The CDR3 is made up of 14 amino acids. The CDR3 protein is CASSSSRGNTEAFF.

The CDR3 spells CAWTLKGSGYNEQFF. The V and J genes are TRBV30 and TRBJ2-1; no DNA is available, so the TRBD2 call from TCRdb remains unchecked. Germline CDR1 and CDR2: GTSNPN and SVGIG (reference sequence). The CDR3 totals 15 residues.

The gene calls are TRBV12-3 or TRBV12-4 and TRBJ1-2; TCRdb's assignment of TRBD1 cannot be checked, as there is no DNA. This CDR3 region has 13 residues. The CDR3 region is CASSPRDSYGYTF.

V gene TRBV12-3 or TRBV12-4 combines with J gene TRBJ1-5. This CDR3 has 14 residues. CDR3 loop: CASSLGLSNQPQHF.

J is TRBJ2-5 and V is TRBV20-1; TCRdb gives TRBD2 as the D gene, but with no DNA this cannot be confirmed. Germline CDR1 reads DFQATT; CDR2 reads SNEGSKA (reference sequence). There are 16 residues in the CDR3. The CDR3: CSASLGTSGVRETQYF.

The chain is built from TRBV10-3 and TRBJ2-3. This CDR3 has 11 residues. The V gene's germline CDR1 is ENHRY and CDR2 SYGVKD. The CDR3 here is CAITQDHTQYF.

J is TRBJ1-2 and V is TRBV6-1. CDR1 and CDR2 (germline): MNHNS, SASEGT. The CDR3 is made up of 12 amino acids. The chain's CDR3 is CASRSLLYGYTF.

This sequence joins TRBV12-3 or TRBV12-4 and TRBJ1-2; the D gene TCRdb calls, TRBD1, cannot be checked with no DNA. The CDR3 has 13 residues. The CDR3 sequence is CASSPGRRYGYTF.

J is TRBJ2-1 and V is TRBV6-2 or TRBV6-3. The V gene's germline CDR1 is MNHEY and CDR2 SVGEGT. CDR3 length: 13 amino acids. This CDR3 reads CASTLDTYNEQFF.

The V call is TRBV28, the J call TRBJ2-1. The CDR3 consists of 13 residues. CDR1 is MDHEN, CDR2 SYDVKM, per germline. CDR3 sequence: CASSLLTPSEQFF. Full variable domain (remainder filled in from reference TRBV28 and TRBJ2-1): DVKVTQSSRYLVKRTGEKVFLECVQDMDHENMFWYRQDPGLGLRLIYFSYDVKMKEKGDIPEGYSVSREKKERFSLILESASTNQTSMYLCASSLLTPSEQFFGPGTRLTVL.

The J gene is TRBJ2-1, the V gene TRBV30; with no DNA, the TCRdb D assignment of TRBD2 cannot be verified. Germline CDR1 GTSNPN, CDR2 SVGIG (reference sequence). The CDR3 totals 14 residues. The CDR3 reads CACLGTNRYNEQFF.

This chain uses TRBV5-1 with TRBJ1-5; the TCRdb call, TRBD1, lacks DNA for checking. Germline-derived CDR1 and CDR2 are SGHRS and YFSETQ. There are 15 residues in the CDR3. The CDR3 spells CASSLDRGANQPQHF. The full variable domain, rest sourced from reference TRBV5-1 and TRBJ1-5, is KAGVTQTPRYLIKTRGQQVTLSCSPISGHRSVSWYQQTPGQGLQFLFEYFSETQRNKGNFPGRFSGRQFSNSRSEMNVSTLELGDSALYLCASSLDRGANQPQHFGDGTRLSIL.

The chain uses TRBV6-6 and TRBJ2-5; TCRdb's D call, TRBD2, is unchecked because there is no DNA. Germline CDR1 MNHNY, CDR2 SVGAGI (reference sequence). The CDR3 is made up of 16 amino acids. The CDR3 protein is CASTLGLAGTQETQYF.

CDR3 amino acids: CSVGGGPGELFF. The gene calls are TRBV29-1 and TRBJ2-2; with no DNA, the TCRdb D assignment of TRBD2 cannot be verified. Per germline, CDR1 SQVTM and CDR2 ANQGSEA. The CDR3 loop spans 12 amino acids.

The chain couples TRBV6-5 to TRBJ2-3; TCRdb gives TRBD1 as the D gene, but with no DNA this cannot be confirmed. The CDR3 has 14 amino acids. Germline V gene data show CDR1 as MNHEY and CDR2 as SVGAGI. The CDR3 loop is CATERGGSTDTQYF.

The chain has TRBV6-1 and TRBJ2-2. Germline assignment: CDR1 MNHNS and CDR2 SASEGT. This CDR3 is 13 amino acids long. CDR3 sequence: CASSEVYSTELFF.